The rows below give T cell receptor beta chains drawn from one sample of a study of blood T cells in healthy people across ages. TCRdb reprocessed the 5' RACE reads with MiXCR, giving one entry per CDR3 protein. The sample contains 650,000 to 800,000 distinct CDR3 sequences, approximately 52% of which appear only once. Specimen: blood. The receptors shown here come from a woman of 80 years or more in good health. Each CDR3 is given with its conserved first and last residue. A D gene is named only where the DNA matches it firmly. Rows give clone size only sometimes, using once, few, many, or a class for an expanded clone.

D	J	size	V	CDR3	DNA
TRBD2	TRBJ2-3	-	TRBV7-2	CASSRTSGMSDTQYF	TGTGCCAGTAGCCGGACTAGCGGGATGTCAGATACGCAGTATTTT
-	TRBJ2-7	-	TRBV6-5	CASSLGLLSYEQYF	TGTGCCAGCAGTCTCGGACTACTTTCCTACGAGCAGTACTTC
-	TRBJ1-1	-	TRBV10-3	CAISESIRTGGTEAFF	TGTGCCATCAGTGAGTCAATCCGCACAGGTGGAACTGAAGCTTTCTTT
-	TRBJ1-2	-	TRBV7-9	CASSLGDIGGGYTF	TGTGCCAGCAGCTTGGGGGATATTGGGGGAGGCTACACCTTC
-	TRBJ2-6	-	TRBV30	CAWNSGQGYAGANVLTF	TGTGCCTGGAATTCAGGGCAGGGATATGCTGGGGCCAACGTCCTGACTTTC
-	TRBJ2-7	many	TRBV27	CASSFQGAEQYF	TGTGCCAGCAGTTTTCAGGGCGCCGAGCAGTACTTC
-	TRBJ2-7	-	TRBV18	CASSQELRGNNEQYF	TGTGCCAGCTCCCAAGAGCTCCGGGGTAACAATGAGCAGTACTTC
-	TRBJ2-1	many	TRBV7-2	CASSFASRNNEQFF	TGTGCCAGCAGCTTCGCTAGCAGAAACAATGAGCAGTTCTTC
-	TRBJ1-5	-	TRBV9	CASSADMSNQPQHF	TGTGCCAGCAGCGCCGACATGAGCAATCAGCCCCAGCATTTT
-	TRBJ2-5	-	TRBV2	CASSTDSTETQYF	TGTGCCAGCAGTACCGACTCGACCGAGACCCAGTACTTC
TRBD1	TRBJ1-4	-	TRBV28	CASTLGGQGNEKLFF	TGTGCCAGCACCCTAGGGGGACAGGGGAACGAAAAACTGTTTTTT
-	TRBJ2-3	many	TRBV2	CASRGNPDTQYF	TGTGCCAGCAGGGGGAACCCCGATACGCAGTATTTT
-	TRBJ1-2	-	TRBV6-1	CASSRGTDIYGYTF	TGTGCCAGCTCCCGTGGGACGGATATCTATGGCTACACCTTC
-	TRBJ2-5	few	TRBV2	CASRRGNQETQYF	TGTGCCAGCAGGAGGGGGAACCAAGAGACCCAGTACTTC
-	TRBJ2-5	few	TRBV29-1	CSVEGILKETQYF	TGCAGCGTTGAAGGAATACTTAAAGAGACCCAGTACTTC
-	TRBJ1-5	once	TRBV12-3/TRBV12-4	CTSSLYRRDNQPQHF	TGTACCAGCAGTTTATATCGGAGGGACAATCAGCCCCAGCATTTT
TRBD1	TRBJ1-2	many	TRBV7-2	CASSSPGQSRLGYTF	TGTGCCAGCAGCTCACCGGGACAGTCTCGTCTTGGCTACACCTTC
TRBD1	TRBJ1-2	-	TRBV12-3/TRBV12-4	CASLLGQEVDYTF	TGTGCCAGCTTACTTGGACAGGAAGTCGACTACACCTTC
-	TRBJ2-7	few	TRBV4-1	CASSQEASRPHEQYF	TGCGCCAGCAGCCAAGAGGCTAGCAGACCCCACGAGCAGTACTTC
-	TRBJ2-1	few	TRBV12-3/TRBV12-4	CASSFTGAVGNEQFF	TGTGCCAGCAGTTTCACGGGAGCGGTGGGTAATGAGCAGTTCTTC
-	TRBJ2-5	-	TRBV9	CASSVGQGRETQYF	TGTGCCAGCAGCGTAGGTCAGGGTAGAGAGACCCAGTACTTC
-	TRBJ2-5	-	TRBV29-1	CSVVQFAGETQYF	TGCAGCGTTGTACAATTCGCCGGGGAGACCCAGTACTTC
TRBD1	TRBJ1-1	many	TRBV7-9	CASTFINRGLGTEAFF	TGTGCCAGCACCTTCATCAACAGGGGGCTGGGCACTGAAGCTTTCTTT
TRBD2	TRBJ2-7	many	TRBV5-1	CASSFSSGSYEQYF	TGTGCCAGCAGTTTCTCTAGCGGGAGTTACGAGCAGTACTTC
-	TRBJ2-7	many	TRBV6-6	CASSDSGLYEQYF	TGTGCCAGCAGTGACTCGGGCCTTTACGAGCAGTACTTC
-	TRBJ1-2	many	TRBV7-2	CASSLTTWGYTF	TGTGCCAGCAGCTTAACAACCTGGGGCTACACCTTC
TRBD1	TRBJ2-1	many	TRBV11-1	CASSSWDSSYNEQFF	TGTGCCAGCAGCTCCTGGGACAGCTCCTACAATGAGCAGTTCTTC
-	TRBJ1-3	-	TRBV10-3	CATLPGLSGNTIYF	TGTGCCACCCTCCCTGGCCTATCTGGAAACACCATATATTTT
TRBD2	TRBJ2-3	many	TRBV29-1	CSVDPRRTSLSDTQYF	TGCAGCGTTGATCCTAGGCGGACTAGCTTGTCAGATACGCAGTATTTT
-	TRBJ1-5	-	TRBV27	CASSLSGTLQPQHF	TGTGCCAGCAGTTTATCGGGAACACTCCAGCCCCAGCATTTT
-	TRBJ2-7	-	TRBV2	CASNTGRMLYEQYF	TGTGCCAGCAATACAGGACGGATGCTTTACGAGCAGTACTTC
-	TRBJ2-7	-	TRBV18	CASSPRVGDEQYF	TGTGCCAGCTCACCCAGAGTCGGGGACGAGCAGTACTTC
-	TRBJ1-4	-	TRBV29-1	CSAVSSRVGEKLFF	TGCAGCGCTGTCTCGTCCAGGGTGGGAGAAAAACTGTTTTTT
-	TRBJ2-7	many	TRBV7-2	CASMNLGEQYF	TGTGCCAGCATGAACTTGGGGGAGCAGTACTTC
-	TRBJ2-5	many	TRBV5-1	CASSDEGGLQETQYF	TGCGCCAGCAGCGACGAGGGGGGGCTTCAAGAGACCCAGTACTTC
TRBD1	TRBJ2-7	few	TRBV6-5	CASRWTGNPYEQYF	TGTGCCAGCAGATGGACAGGGAACCCCTACGAGCAGTACTTC
TRBD1	TRBJ2-7	many	TRBV5-1	CASSPGQGGYYEQYF	TGCGCCAGCAGCCCGGGACAGGGTGGGTACTACGAGCAGTACTTC
-	TRBJ1-1	many	TRBV6-5	CASSQYETVKTDAFF	TGTGCCAGCAGTCAGTATGAAACAGTGAAGACTGATGCTTTCTTT
-	TRBJ1-5	-	TRBV5-1	CASSIGEDQPQHF	TGCGCCAGCAGCATCGGGGAGGATCAGCCCCAGCATTTT
-	TRBJ1-2	-	TRBV3-1	CASSQGGPGEAYFYGYTF	TGTGCCAGCAGTCAAGGGGGACCCGGAGAGGCCTATTTCTATGGCTACACCTTC
TRBD1	TRBJ1-1	few	TRBV2	CATGERTGNTEAFF	TGTGCCACCGGGGAGAGGACAGGGAATACTGAAGCTTTCTTT
TRBD1	TRBJ2-7	-	TRBV6-6	CASTGRDRAYEQYF	TGTGCCAGCACCGGCCGGGACAGGGCGTACGAGCAGTACTTC
TRBD2	TRBJ2-1	-	TRBV3-1	CASSPNPGLGYNEQFF	TGTGCCAGCAGCCCAAACCCGGGACTAGGATACAATGAGCAGTTCTTC
-	TRBJ1-1	many	TRBV6-6	CASSLQGEAFF	TGTGCCAGCAGTTTACAGGGTGAAGCTTTCTTT
-	TRBJ1-5	many	TRBV4-1	CASSLREGDQPQHF	TGCGCCAGCAGCCTAAGGGAGGGTGATCAGCCCCAGCATTTT
-	TRBJ2-7	-	TRBV27	CASSLLGGRDEQYF	TGTGCCAGCAGTTTACTGGGGGGTCGGGACGAGCAGTACTTC
TRBD1	TRBJ2-4	many	TRBV10-2	CASSTGELAAKNIQYF	TGCGCCAGCAGTACAGGGGAACTCGCCGCCAAAAACATTCAGTACTTC
-	TRBJ2-3	-	TRBV7-2	CASSLDLGNTDTQYF	TGTGCCAGCAGCTTAGATTTGGGGAACACAGATACGCAGTATTTT
-	TRBJ2-1	many	TRBV24-1	CATSDQTRGEQFF	TGTGCCACCAGTGACCAAACCCGGGGTGAGCAGTTCTTC
-	TRBJ2-4	-	TRBV7-9	CASSFRGDDIQYF	TGTGCCAGCAGCTTTAGGGGCGACGACATTCAGTACTTC
-	TRBJ2-7	many	TRBV27	CASSPRSQGEQYF	TGTGCCAGCAGTCCCCGGTCCCAAGGGGAGCAGTACTTC